A single sample is the source of the 19 T cell receptor beta chains below, sequenced in a study of memory CD4+ T cells and cytomegalovirus serostatus. The sort gate was single viable CD3+CD4+CD8-CD45RO+ cells for memory CD4+ T cells. Sequencing used immunoSEQ multiplex PCR; TCRdb keeps in-frame clones, though not all of them. The table shows around 84,000 clones, with 65% to 85% occurring only once. The sequenced sample was memory CD4+ T cells from blood. These receptors were obtained from an adult in good health and CMV-seronegative.

This chain joins TRBV30 and TRBJ2-7; a weak D match, TRBD2 (6 bases). Germline V lookup: CDR1 GTSNPN, CDR2 SVGIG (reference sequence). This CDR3 region has 13 residues. Trimming removed 6 bases from V and 6 bases from J, with 18 bases in between. CDR3 sequence: CACGGEVASEQYF. The CDR3 DNA reads TGTGCCTGCGGGGGAGAGGTAGCCAGCGAGCAGTACTTC. The variable domain in full, completed from reference TRBV30 and TRBJ2-7, reads SQTIHQWPATLVQPVGSPLSLECTVEGTSNPNLYWYRQAAGRGLQLLFYSVGIGQISSEVPQNLSASRPQDRQFILSSKKLLLSDSGFYLCACGGEVASEQYFGPGTRLTVT.

This sequence joins TRBV27 and TRBJ2-7, with a possible D match to TRBD1 (5 bases). This CDR3 has 13 amino acids. Germline assignment: CDR1 MNHEY and CDR2 SMNVEV (reference sequence). With 3 bases removed from V and 2 bases from J, the gap between germline ends came to 8 bases. The CDR3 coding sequence is TGTGCCAGCAGTTTCCAGGGCCCCTACGAGCAGTACTTC. Protein sequence: CASSFQGPYEQYF.

This clone occurred once. The chain uses TRBV14 and TRBJ2-2, with D unclear. V dropped 4 bases and J dropped 7 bases, with 10 bases sitting between them. The CDR3 contains 13 residues. In germline, CDR1 is SGHDN, CDR2 FVKESK. The CDR3 region has the DNA TGTGCCAGCAGCCTCCCTGCCTACGGGGAGCTGTTTTTT. Translated, it gives CASSLPAYGELFF.

The chain has TRBV7-3 and TRBJ2-3, with D possibly being TRBD2 (7 bases). Trimming pared 1 base from V and 2 bases from J, leaving 13 bases between. The germline gives CDR1 SGHTA, CDR2 FQGTGA. The CDR3 length is 16 residues. The CDR3 region has the DNA TGTGCCAGCAGCTTAAGGGGGGGGGCGAACACAGATACGCAGTATTTT. Residues: CASSLRGGANTDTQYF.

The chain carries TRBV7-2 and TRBJ1-5, with D perhaps matching TRBD1 (6 bases). The length of the CDR3 is 14 residues. The V end was cut by 5 bases, the J end by 9 bases, with 17 bases between. The germline CDR1 and CDR2 sequences are SGHTA and FQGNSA. The CDR3 reads CASSPGQGSPPQHF. The DNA of the CDR3 is TGTGCCAGCAGCCCGGGACAAGGCAGTCCGCCCCAGCATTTT.

The chain couples TRBV13 to TRBJ1-3; D gene ambiguous. Germline CDR1 PRHDT, CDR2 FYEKMQ (reference sequence). With 0 bases removed from V and 4 bases from J, the gap between germline ends came to 4 bases. The CDR3 is 13 amino acids. CDR3 loop: CASSLGRGNTIYF. CDR3 DNA: TGTGCCAGCAGCTTAGGCCGGGGAAACACCATATATTTT.

The chain joins TRBV30 to TRBJ2-3, with a tentative D call TRBD1 (6 bases). The CDR3 contains 13 residues. Trimming shortened V by 2 bases and J by 8 bases, and 14 bases separated the two germline ends. Germline V gene data show CDR1 as GTSNPN and CDR2 as SVGIG (reference sequence). The CDR3 reads CAWSWGQRRTQYF. The CDR3, as DNA: TGTGCCTGGAGTTGGGGGCAGCGCCGTACGCAGTATTTT.

This sequence joins TRBV7-6 and TRBJ2-7, with 9 positions matching TRBD1. The ends lost 1 base at V and 3 bases at J; junction bases unmatched: 4. In germline, CDR1 is SGHVS, CDR2 FNYEAQ. There are 15 residues in the CDR3. This CDR3 is CASSLVSDRGYEQYF. The CDR3 nucleotides are TGTGCCAGCAGCTTAGTGTCGGACAGGGGCTACGAGCAGTACTTC.

This clone was observed a single time. The rearrangement uses TRBV29-1 and TRBJ2-3, with TRBD2 identical over 7 bases. This CDR3 has 14 residues. Trimming at V came to 3 bases and at J to 6 bases, leaving 9 bases not matched to a gene. Per the germline V gene, CDR1 is SQVTM and CDR2 is ANQGSEA. CDR3 bases: TGCAGCGTTGATCTGGGATTGGGGGGGGATACGCAGTATTTT. It codes for CSVDLGLGGDTQYF.

The gene calls are TRBV12-5 and TRBJ1-5; D might be TRBD1 (5 bases). V dropped 3 bases and J dropped 4 bases, with 7 bases sitting between them. The CDR3 extends over 13 amino acids. Per germline, CDR1 LGHNT and CDR2 FRNRAP. The CDR3 bases are TGTGCTAGTGGTTTTACAGGAAATCAGCCCCAGCATTTT. It codes for CASGFTGNQPQHF.

The chain couples TRBV6-6 to TRBJ2-1; no reliable D call. This CDR3 has 14 amino acids. The germline gives CDR1 MNHNY, CDR2 SVGAGI (reference sequence). The germline V and J ends were trimmed by 3 bases and 5 bases, with 11 bases remaining between them. DNA for the CDR3: TGTGCCAGCAGTTATTCGGGCCTGAACAATGAGCAGTTCTTC. Translation: CASSYSGLNNEQFF.

About this clone itself: An end of the junction differs from the germline gene, which may be a read error. The CDR3 is CASSPQTRAKGQYF. As DNA, the CDR3 is TGTGCCAGCTCCCCACAAACCCGGGCCAAGGGGCAGTACTTC. J is TRBJ2-7 and V is TRBV18; no reliable D call. The length of the CDR3 is 14 residues. CDR1 and CDR2 (germline): KGHSH, LQKENI.

The V call is TRBV5-4, the J call TRBJ2-1; no firm D call. The V gene lost 1 base and the J gene lost 5 bases, with 10 bases spanning the gap. This CDR3 has 14 amino acids. The germline gives CDR1 SGHNT, CDR2 YYREEE (reference sequence). This CDR3 reads CASSLMTLHNEQFF. The CDR3 bases are TGTGCCAGCAGCTTGATGACTTTACACAATGAGCAGTTCTTC.

The gene calls are TRBV5-1 and TRBJ2-1, with TRBD2 matching 9 bases. The CDR3 runs 19 residues. In germline, CDR1 is SGHRS, CDR2 YFSETQ. After removal of 3 bases from V and 4 bases from J, the junction contained 17 bases not matched to a gene. The chain's CDR3 is CASSSSGSGGPESYNEQFF. Here the CDR3 DNA reads TGCGCCAGCAGCTCCAGTGGGAGCGGGGGGCCCGAATCGTACAATGAGCAGTTCTTC.

V and J are TRBV5-6 and TRBJ2-2, with TRBD1 matching over 8 bases. Germline V gene lookup returns CDR1 SGHDT and CDR2 YYEEEE. V shed 0 bases, J shed 6 bases, and the junction held 10 bases outside the gene matches. CDR3 length equals 17 residues. The CDR3 bases are TGTGCCAGCAGCTTGGTCCAGGGGGCCTTTAAGGCCGGGGAGCTGTTTTTT. It encodes CASSLVQGAFKAGELFF.

The chain has TRBV6-5 and TRBJ1-2; 7 bases map to TRBD1. The CDR3 spans 13 residues. J lost 5 bases, V lost 5 bases, and 5 bases had no gene match. Germline V gene data show CDR1 as MNHEY and CDR2 as SVGAGI. CDR3 bases: TGTGCCAGCAGTATGGACAGGTCATATGGCTACACCTTC. Its translation is CASSMDRSYGYTF.

About this clone itself: Just one base apart from a much larger clone, this may be a read error. The CDR3 DNA follows: TGTGCCAACAGTGACTACGGAGTAAGGACTGAAGCTTTCTTT. This encodes CANSDYGVRTEAFF. The chain uses TRBV28 and TRBJ1-1; no firm D call. This CDR3 spans 14 amino acids. The germline V gene encodes CDR1 MDHEN and CDR2 SYDVKM.

The V and J genes are TRBV7-3 and TRBJ2-3; the match to TRBD1 covers 9 bases. Germline assignment: CDR1 SGHTA and CDR2 FQGTGA. V lost 5 bases, J lost 0 bases, and 9 bases stayed unmatched. The CDR3 runs 17 residues. The DNA of the CDR3 is TGTGCCAGCAGCGGTTTATCCGGGACAGGGAGCACAGATACGCAGTATTTT. This sequence encodes CASSGLSGTGSTDTQYF. The full variable domain, in which reference TRBV7-3 and TRBJ2-3 provide the parts outside the CDR3, is GAGVSQTPSNKVTEKGKYVELRCDPISGHTALYWYRQSLGQGPEFLIYFQGTGAADDSGLPNDRFFAVRPEGSVSTLKIQRTERGDSAVYLCASSGLSGTGSTDTQYFGPGTRLTVL.

This clone was detected only a few times. The V call is TRBV5-5, the J call TRBJ1-5; unclear D gene. V lost 0 bases to trimming and J lost 4 bases, with 5 bases between them. The germline gives CDR1 SGHKS, CDR2 YYEKEE (reference sequence). The CDR3 is made up of 13 amino acids. CDR3 protein: CASSLVGNQPQHF. The CDR3 nucleotides are TGTGCCAGCAGCTTGGTGGGTAATCAGCCCCAGCATTTT.